These 3 T cell receptor beta chains came from one sample sequenced in a study of T cell responses to AZD1222 COVID-19 vaccine. Assay: immunoSEQ multiplex PCR; the TCRdb copy retains only in-frame clones and omits some. Of more than 65,000 clones in the sample, 70% to 90% were seen once. The sample was peripheral blood, taken 28 days after the second AZD1222 dose. Receptors originate from an adult who received the AZD1222 COVID-19 vaccine.

The V and J genes are TRBV6-1 and TRBJ1-1; D ambiguous. Per the germline V gene, CDR1 is MNHNS and CDR2 is SASEGT. Deletions cut 2 bases from V and 6 bases from J, with 16 bases between. This CDR3 contains 15 residues. This CDR3 is CASSEFGGMGAEAFF. The CDR3 bases are TGTGCCAGCAGTGAATTTGGAGGGATGGGAGCTGAAGCTTTCTTT.

The chain joins TRBV10-2 to TRBJ1-2; D remains ambiguous. The CDR3 extends over 14 amino acids. The germline V gene encodes CDR1 WSHSY and CDR2 SAAADI. Trimming shortened V by 0 bases and J by 5 bases, and 10 bases separated the two germline ends. In DNA form, the CDR3 reads TGCGCCAGCAGTGAGTCAAAGAGCATTTATGGCTACACCTTC. This sequence encodes CASSESKSIYGYTF.

V and J are TRBV30 and TRBJ2-3; D remains ambiguous. CDR1 GTSNPN and CDR2 SVGIG come from the germline V gene (reference sequence). V lost 2 bases and J 6 bases, leaving 9 bases between the germline ends. This CDR3 has 12 residues. DNA for the CDR3: TGTGCCTGGAGTCCACTTCGGGATACGCAGTATTTT. As protein: CAWSPLRDTQYF.